The 30 T cell receptor beta chains given below trace back to one sample, sequenced in a study of T cell responses to AZD1222 COVID-19 vaccine. Only in-frame clones appear in the TCRdb table, and some are missing; sequencing was by immunoSEQ multiplex PCR. The sample yields 200,000 to 300,000 clones, more than 85% seen once. This specimen consisted of peripheral blood, obtained on day 0 of AZD1222 vaccination. The source is an adult in good health.

This chain links TRBV29-1 with TRBJ1-3; D remains ambiguous. This CDR3 comprises 13 residues. From germline, CDR1 is SQVTM and CDR2 ANQGSEA. Trimming pared 4 bases from V and 3 bases from J, leaving 10 bases between. CDR3 in amino acids: CSVALGGGNTIYF. In DNA, the CDR3 is TGCAGCGTTGCCCTAGGCGGTGGAAACACCATATATTTT.

V and J are TRBV4-3 and TRBJ1-5, with D perhaps matching TRBD1 (5 bases). CDR1 LGHNA and CDR2 YSLEER come from the germline V gene. The CDR3 consists of 14 residues. The V end lost 4 bases, the J end lost 3 bases, and 10 bases lay between the germline ends. The CDR3 spells CASSLDSLNQPQHF. The CDR3 nucleotides are TGCGCCAGCAGCCTCGACAGCCTCAATCAGCCCCAGCATTTT.

The V call is TRBV2, the J call TRBJ2-7; tentatively, D is TRBD1 (6 bases). Trimming removed 1 base from V and 8 bases from J, with 12 bases in between. This CDR3 has 13 amino acids. CDR1 is SNHLY, CDR2 FYNNEI, per germline. CDR3 DNA sequence: TGTGCCAGCAGTGAAGGCACAGGGATCAAGCAGTACTTC. Amino acid sequence: CASSEGTGIKQYF.

This rearrangement joins TRBV29-1 to TRBJ1-4, with a weak D call TRBD1 (5 bases). Per the germline V gene, CDR1 is SQVTM and CDR2 is ANQGSEA. V was pared by 7 bases and J by 4 bases, with 13 bases between. This CDR3 comprises 13 residues. CDR3: CSGVVGGNEKLFF. DNA for the CDR3: TGCAGCGGTGTCGTGGGGGGTAATGAAAAACTGTTTTTT.

The V and J genes are TRBV9 and TRBJ2-7; 11 bases align to TRBD2. The trim removed 0 bases at V and 5 bases at J, leaving 7 bases unmatched. Germline V gene lookup returns CDR1 SGDLS and CDR2 YYNGEE. This CDR3 spans 16 amino acids. The CDR3, as DNA: TGTGCCAGCAGCGTAGGTTGGCTAGCGGGAGGTAACGAGCAGTACTTC. This gives the protein CASSVGWLAGGNEQYF.

DNA for the CDR3: TGCGCCAGCAGCCAAGAGGTAGACGGGAATACCAACGTCCTGACTTTC. This encodes CASSQEVDGNTNVLTF. This sequence joins TRBV4-1 and TRBJ2-6; the D gene is possibly TRBD2 (5 bases). The CDR3 totals 16 residues. Germline CDR1 and CDR2: MGHRA and YSYEKL. The germline V and J ends were trimmed by 0 bases and 8 bases, with 14 bases remaining between them.

J is TRBJ1-2 and V is TRBV4-1; D is undetermined. V was cut by 8 bases and J by 2 bases, with 24 bases left in between. This CDR3 spans 17 amino acids. CDR1 and CDR2 (germline): MGHRA, YSYEKL. The CDR3 region is CASQRTLSGVGNYGYTF. CDR3 nucleotides: TGCGCCAGCCAACGAACCCTCTCGGGTGTAGGAAACTATGGCTACACCTTC.

J is TRBJ2-2 and V is TRBV27; 7 bases line up with TRBD1. V lost 3 bases, J lost 7 bases, and 11 bases stayed unmatched. Germline assignment: CDR1 MNHEY and CDR2 SMNVEV (reference sequence). The CDR3 runs 16 residues. CDR3 loop: CASSLTGWQTDGELFF. The CDR3 DNA sequence: TGTGCCAGCAGTTTGACAGGGTGGCAGACCGACGGGGAGCTGTTTTTT.

The chain is built from TRBV28 and TRBJ2-7; either TRBD1 or TRBD2 may fit D (5 bases each). Germline V CDR1 and CDR2: MDHEN, SYDVKM. Trimming shortened V by 0 bases and J by 12 bases, and 15 bases separated the two germline ends. The CDR3 runs to 13 residues. As DNA, the CDR3 is TGTGCCAGCAGTTTATGGGGACGGTCCGGTAGGTACTTC. It encodes CASSLWGRSGRYF.

The rearrangement uses TRBV20-1 and TRBJ1-5, with a tentative D call TRBD1 (5 bases). The V end was cut by 3 bases, the J end by 0 bases, with 15 bases between. This CDR3 is built from 16 residues. Germline V gene data show CDR1 as DFQATT and CDR2 as SNEGSKA (reference sequence). The CDR3 reads CSASRQGSYSNQPQHF. CDR3 bases: TGCAGTGCTAGTAGGCAGGGATCTTATAGCAATCAGCCCCAGCATTTT.

The rearrangement uses TRBV6-2 or TRBV6-3 and TRBJ2-7; D ambiguous. V was shortened by 5 bases and J by 2 bases, with 7 bases between the two germline ends. Germline values: CDR1 MNHEY, CDR2 SVGEGT. The CDR3 is 12 amino acids. The CDR3 reads CASSPTPYEQYF. CDR3 DNA: TGTGCCAGCAGTCCCACGCCCTACGAGCAGTACTTC.

This clone was recorded once. This chain links TRBV18 with TRBJ2-6; D may match TRBD1 or TRBD2 (5 bases each). Germline V gene sequence: CDR1 KGHSH, CDR2 LQKENI. V lost 3 bases to trimming and J lost 0 bases, with 12 bases between them. This CDR3 region has 17 residues. The CDR3 sequence is CASSPGTGSSGANVLTF. In nucleotides, the CDR3 is TGTGCCAGCTCACCCGGGACCGGAAGCTCTGGGGCCAACGTCCTGACTTTC.

The CDR3, as DNA: TGTGCCAGCAGTTTGGTCCAGGAGAACACTGAAGCTTTCTTT. This gives the protein CASSLVQENTEAFF. This sequence joins TRBV28 and TRBJ1-1; D gene ambiguous. V was shortened by 3 bases and J by 1 base, with 9 bases between the two germline ends. From germline, CDR1 is MDHEN and CDR2 SYDVKM. This CDR3 has 14 residues.

The chain joins TRBV29-1 to TRBJ2-2; D is perhaps TRBD2 (6 bases). CDR1 is SQVTM and CDR2 is ANQGSEA in the germline V gene. The CDR3 consists of 15 residues. V was clipped by 7 bases and J by 6 bases, with 21 bases between them. DNA of the CDR3: TGCAGCGCCCTCCCGGCGGACGGGGGTCCCGGGGAGCTGTTTTTT. As protein: CSALPADGGPGELFF.

The V and J genes are TRBV19 and TRBJ2-4; the D is unclear. Germline CDR1 LNHDA, CDR2 SQIVND (reference sequence). V dropped 6 bases and J dropped 0 bases, with 12 bases sitting between them. This CDR3 has 15 residues. CDR3 nucleotide sequence: TGTGCCAGTAGCCTTAATGGGGTAGCCAAAAACATTCAGTACTTC. This sequence encodes CASSLNGVAKNIQYF.

The J gene is TRBJ2-7, the V gene TRBV20-1; D is uncertain. V lost 3 bases to trimming and J lost 4 bases, with 16 bases between them. This CDR3 comprises 14 residues. Germline CDR1 DFQATT, CDR2 SNEGSKA (reference sequence). This chain's CDR3 is CSASERSYRYEQYF. The CDR3, as DNA: TGCAGTGCTAGTGAGAGATCATATAGGTACGAGCAGTACTTC.

The rearrangement links TRBV20-1 to TRBJ2-7; D not resolved. This CDR3 is 11 amino acids long. V was cut by 4 bases and J by 7 bases, with 11 bases left in between. Germline V gene sequence: CDR1 DFQATT, CDR2 SNEGSKA (reference sequence). Here the CDR3 reads CSAKAPLEQYF. CDR3 coding DNA: TGCAGTGCTAAGGCACCGCTGGAGCAGTACTTC.

The rearrangement joins TRBV5-1 to TRBJ2-7; 7 nucleotides line up with TRBD1. Germline values: CDR1 SGHRS, CDR2 YFSETQ. V shed 3 bases and J 4 bases; nucleotides not matched to a gene: 4. The CDR3 runs to 13 residues. In nucleotides, the CDR3 is TGCGCCAGCAGCTCGGGGACAGCTTACGAGCAGTACTTC. This encodes CASSSGTAYEQYF.

The chain combines TRBV19 with TRBJ1-2; D may be TRBD1 (6 bases). Germline assignment: CDR1 LNHDA and CDR2 SQIVND (reference sequence). Deletions cut 5 bases from V and 4 bases from J, with 17 bases between. This CDR3 is 15 amino acids long. CDR3 in DNA: TGTGCCAGTAGTCTCGGGACACTCCGGGGCTATGGCTACACCTTC. Residues: CASSLGTLRGYGYTF.

The chain recombines TRBV28 with TRBJ2-1; TRBD2 matches at 9 bases. The trim removed 1 base at V and 8 bases at J, leaving 12 bases unmatched. The germline CDR1 and CDR2 sequences are MDHEN and SYDVKM. The CDR3 has 17 amino acids. The CDR3 loop is CASSLYSPGTSLHEQFF. DNA of the CDR3: TGTGCCAGCAGTTTATACTCCCCCGGGACTAGCTTGCATGAGCAGTTCTTC.

The rearrangement links TRBV7-3 to TRBJ2-7; TRBD2 might be the D (6 bases). Germline V gene lookup returns CDR1 SGHTA and CDR2 FQGTGA. V was cut by 2 bases and J by 5 bases, with 13 bases left in between. The CDR3 is 14 residues long. The CDR3 nucleotides read TGTGCCAGCAGCTTAGGAGGGAATAGCAACGAGCAGTACTTC. This sequence encodes CASSLGGNSNEQYF.

The chain has TRBV13 and TRBJ2-3; 7 nucleotides align to TRBD2. Germline V gives CDR1 PRHDT, CDR2 FYEKMQ (reference sequence). The CDR3 length is 15 residues. The J segment lost 0 bases and the V segment lost 4 bases, leaving 4 bases of the junction unmatched. The CDR3 spells CASSSRGESTDTQYF. In DNA form, the CDR3 reads TGTGCCAGCAGCTCCCGGGGGGAGAGCACAGATACGCAGTATTTT.

This clone showed up just once. The V gene is TRBV5-4, the J gene TRBJ2-1, with D perhaps TRBD2 (7 bases). Between the trimmed V and J ends, which lost 7 bases and 9 bases, there was a span of 11 bases. The CDR3 contains 11 residues. The germline gives CDR1 SGHNT, CDR2 YYREEE (reference sequence). This CDR3 is CASEGGAEQFF. The DNA of the CDR3 is TGTGCCAGCGAAGGGGGGGCTGAGCAGTTCTTC.

The gene calls are TRBV7-2 and TRBJ2-4; D perhaps matches TRBD2 (5 bases). Germline-derived CDR1 and CDR2 are SGHTA and FQGNSA. V lost 3 bases, J lost 7 bases, and 7 bases lay in between. This CDR3 comprises 12 residues. The CDR3 DNA reads as TGTGCCAGCAGCTTGGGCGGGAACATTCAGTACTTC. Its protein product is CASSLGGNIQYF.

The V gene is TRBV7-9, the J gene TRBJ1-2; tentatively, D is TRBD1 (6 bases). Germline V gene lookup returns CDR1 SEHNR and CDR2 FQNEAQ (reference sequence). The CDR3 consists of 16 residues. Trimming took 5 bases from V and 3 from J, leaving 19 bases between them. The CDR3 DNA reads TGTGCCAGCAGCATATCCGGGGGGCTTGGGGACTATGGCTACACCTTC. It encodes CASSISGGLGDYGYTF.

J is TRBJ1-5 and V is TRBV4-1; the match to TRBD1 covers 11 bases. V lost 0 bases, J lost 4 bases, and 5 bases stayed unmatched. CDR3 length: 17 residues. Germline values: CDR1 MGHRA, CDR2 YSYEKL. The CDR3 here is CASSQDQGTGGNQPQHF. CDR3 bases: TGCGCCAGCAGCCAAGATCAGGGGACAGGGGGGAATCAGCCCCAGCATTTT.

The rearrangement joins TRBV28 to TRBJ1-2; tentative D call: TRBD1 (5 bases). The V end was cut by 2 bases, the J end by 10 bases, with 11 bases between. The germline V gene encodes CDR1 MDHEN and CDR2 SYDVKM. The CDR3 runs to 12 residues. The CDR3 loop reads CASSLRQLVYTF. The CDR3 bases are TGTGCCAGCAGTTTAAGACAGCTCGTCTACACCTTC.

This clone was observed a single time. This chain uses TRBV4-1 with TRBJ2-1; TRBD2 agrees at 13 bases. Per germline, CDR1 MGHRA and CDR2 YSYEKL. The CDR3 is 15 amino acids. The V segment lost 5 bases and the J segment 7 bases; nucleotides outside the gene matches: 5. CDR3: CASSGLAGVRNEQFF. The CDR3 region has the DNA TGCGCCAGCAGCGGACTAGCGGGAGTACGGAATGAGCAGTTCTTC.

About this clone: At one of its ends the junction is not consistent with the germline gene, which may arise from a read error. The J gene is TRBJ2-1, the V gene TRBV2; D gene unclear. Looked up from germline, CDR1 is SNHLY and CDR2 is FYNNEI. CDR3 length: 13 amino acids. This chain's CDR3 is CASNVGRYSEQFF. CDR3 in DNA: TGTGCCAGCAACGTCGGCAGGTACAGTGAGCAGTTCTTC. Full variable domain (remainder filled in from reference TRBV2 and TRBJ2-1): EPEVTQTPSHQVTQMGQEVILRCVPISNHLYFYWYRQILGQKVEFLVSFYNNEISEKSEIFDDQFSVERPDGSNFTLKIRSTKLEDSAMYFCASNVGRYSEQFFGPGTRLTVL.

This clone was counted once. The V call is TRBV28, the J call TRBJ1-3; 9 bases agree with TRBD1. V gave up 7 bases and J gave up 8 bases; unmatched junction bases: 6. The CDR3 is 13 amino acids. Looked up from germline, CDR1 is MDHEN and CDR2 is SYDVKM. In DNA, the CDR3 is TGTGCCAGCACCCCGGGACAGGGATACACCATATATTTT. It specifies CASTPGQGYTIYF.